Listed below are T cell receptor beta chains from one sample, sequenced in a study of CD8+ T cells in alopecia areata. Clones were read by immunoSEQ multiplex PCR, and TCRdb kept only the in-frame ones, dropping some. The table includes 180,000 or so clones, over 45% detected once. The sample in question was CD4+ T cells sorted from blood, obtained at week 24, from a patient treated with tofacitinib. The receptors were sampled from a human donor with alopecia areata. Both conserved end residues are trimmed from each CDR3. Fields, in order: J gene, clone size, V gene, CDR3 length, CDR3 protein. The listing skips clone size in some rows; elsewhere it reads once, few, many or a size class.

>TRBJ1-6|NA|TRBV29-1|10
SVPGDNSPLH
>TRBJ1-4|NA|TRBV29-1|12
SVGSPGQARKLF
>TRBJ2-5|NA|TRBV30|13
AWSQGRGVWETQY
>TRBJ1-2|few|TRBV25-1|11
ASSPQGGYGYT
>TRBJ2-5|NA|TRBV9|15
ASSVAPATLGGGAQY
>TRBJ2-7|NA|TRBV27|12
ASSPRAGGGEQY
>TRBJ2-4|NA|TRBV5-6|12
ASSLGGGVYIQY
>TRBJ1-4|once|TRBV29-1|12
SVREGQWVEKLF
>TRBJ1-4|NA|TRBV28|13
ASSLTTGMGVKLF
>TRBJ1-2|few|TRBV5-1|10
ASSTGQLGYT
>TRBJ1-1|NA|TRBV29-1|11
SAKQGAGAEAF
>TRBJ1-1|NA|TRBV7-3|13
ASSSKGGPVSEAF
>TRBJ2-5|NA|TRBV4-3|13
ASSQEGTGQETQY
>TRBJ1-6|few|TRBV14|11
ASSLTDNSPLH
>TRBJ1-5|NA|TRBV4-3|13
ASSQDWTLQGPQH
>TRBJ2-2|NA|TRBV29-1|10
SVLRGTGELF
>TRBJ2-7|once|TRBV4-1|12
ASSSGTTQGEQY
>TRBJ2-5|NA|TRBV6-5|10
ASGRSQETQY
>TRBJ2-3|few|TRBV2|13
ASSVLSGSTDTQY
>TRBJ2-2|NA|TRBV4-2|14
ASSQDSAANTGELF